This TCR beta chain was sequenced during a study of beta chain features in type 1 diabetes. Study-wide context: Similarity in age, gender and cell yields was seen between patients and healthy donors. Whole-study results and caveats: More deletions and fewer insertions at VDJ junctions were found in patients with type 1 diabetes. The study found moderately but significantly shorter TCRB CDR3s in all four CD4+ subsets of Type 1 diabetes patients.

The sequenced template was cDNA made from the entire isolated RNA. Method: immunoSEQ multiplex PCR; TCRdb's copy keeps in-frame clones and lacks some. This sample has 300,000 to 350,000 clones, with approximately 9.9% found just once. The CDR3 totals 16 residues. Germline values: CDR1 SGHTA, CDR2 FQGNSA. V lost 3 bases, J lost 1 base, and 15 bases lay in between. Sorting that relied on CD45RO/CCR7/CD25/CD127/CD95/CD27 yielded CD4+ naive, central memory, regulatory and stem cell-like memory cells. Points on this clone: Its antigen is not identified.

This sequence joins TRBV7-2 and TRBJ1-1, with D maybe TRBD1 (6 bases). The specimen was central memory CD4+ T cells from blood. This receptor was identified in a man in his thirties or forties with type 1 diabetes. CDR3 bases: TGTGCCAGCAGCTTCCCCGCAGGGGCCCCGAACACTGAAGCTTTCTTT. Its protein is CASSFPAGAPNTEAFF.